Included here is one T cell receptor beta chain sequence, with context. Primers included in the PCR were 60 Vbeta and 13 Jbeta primers. Generated by immunoSEQ multiplex PCR, the TCRdb table keeps only in-frame clones and is missing some. The data show 150,000 to 200,000 clones, about 79% seen once. This entry belongs to a study of cytomegalovirus exposure and HLA in healthy donors. Sequencing was carried out using PBMCs. The TCR was taken from a man aged 50 or older in good health and CMV-seropositive.

The CDR3 sequence is CASSHNPRREQYV. The CDR3 DNA follows: TGTGCCAGCAGCCACAACCCTAGGCGCGAGCAGTACGTC. The J gene is TRBJ2-7, the V gene TRBV11-2, with D uncertain. CDR1 is SGHAT, CDR2 FQNNGV, per germline. With 5 bases removed from V and 6 bases from J, the gap between germline ends came to 14 bases. This CDR3 spans 13 amino acids.